This T cell receptor (beta chain) was recorded in a study of blood T cell repertoires in COVID-19. Profiled with immunoSEQ multiplex PCR; TCRdb holds only in-frame clones, not every one. There are some 200,000 clones in the sample; around 85% occur only once, and roughly 7.7% lies in the top ten. The germline V gene has CDR1 MDHEN and CDR2 SYDVKM. V was clipped by 4 bases and J by 1 base, with 8 bases between them. CDR3 length: 14 amino acids. The chain couples TRBV28 to TRBJ2-1; D may be TRBD1 (6 bases). The sequence was obtained from a woman in her sixties or seventies with acute or convalescent COVID-19. Material for sequencing was peripheral blood. The CDR3 loop is CASSSTGSYNEQFF. The DNA of the CDR3 is TGTGCCAGCAGTTCTACAGGGTCCTACAATGAGCAGTTCTTC.